Shown below are 4 T cell receptor beta chains from a single sample sequenced in a study of CD8+ T cells in alopecia areata. After isolation, RNA underwent reverse transcription to generate cDNA as the sequencing template. TCRdb's table, derived via immunoSEQ multiplex PCR, lists solely in-frame clones and lacks some. The repertoire holds about 180,000 clones, with approximately 56% as singletons. The source material was CD4+ T cells sorted from blood, sampled at week 0. The receptors originated from a human donor with alopecia areata.

The V call is TRBV30, the J call TRBJ2-7; a weak D match, TRBD2 (6 bases). CDR1 is GTSNPN and CDR2 is SVGIG in the germline V gene (reference sequence). The CDR3 has 11 amino acids. The V and J ends lost 4 bases and 3 bases respectively, with 7 bases between them. DNA of the CDR3: TGTGCCTGGATGCGGGGCTACGAGCAGTACTTC. As protein: CAWMRGYEQYF.

This clone was counted at least ten times. The chain employs TRBV11-2 and TRBJ1-6; the D is unclear. The CDR3 is 13 amino acids. Trimming removed 1 base from V and 4 bases from J, with 2 bases in between. The germline V gene has CDR1 SGHAT and CDR2 FQNNGV. CDR3 nucleotide sequence: TGTGCCAGCAGCTTAGGGTATAATTCACCCCTCCACTTT. It encodes CASSLGYNSPLHF.

The chain joins TRBV10-3 to TRBJ1-2, with 11 bases identical to TRBD1. Trimming took 10 bases from V and 3 from J; bases not matched to a gene: 4. Germline assignment: CDR1 ENHRY and CDR2 SYGVKD. CDR3 length: 13 amino acids. CDR3 protein: CATRTGGDYGYTF. In nucleotides, the CDR3 is TGTGCCACCAGGACAGGGGGCGACTATGGCTACACCTTC.

This rearrangement joins TRBV4-2 to TRBJ2-1; tentatively, D is TRBD2 (5 bases). CDR1 is LGHNA and CDR2 is YNFKEQ in the germline V gene. The CDR3 has 16 amino acids. The V gene lost 4 bases and the J gene lost 6 bases, with 19 bases spanning the gap. In nucleotides, the CDR3 is TGTGCCAGCAGCCCCCGGAGGATAACGGGGATCAATGAGCAGTTCTTC. Translating it yields CASSPRRITGINEQFF.